The 19 T cell receptor beta chains below were found in one sample sequenced in a study of regulatory T cells in long-lasting Graves disease. Building the TCR beta libraries relied on iRepertoire HTBI primers, and CDR3 regions underwent Arm-PCR. Each CDR3 protein is one row after TCRdb ran MiXCR on the multiplex PCR reads. The sample yields about 460,000 distinct CDR3 sequences, less than 25% seen once. Time point meaning: persistent/refractory GD, antithyroid drugs over 5 years with positive TRAb. The TCR library was prepared using RNA isolated from PBMCs. The specimen comprised peripheral blood mononuclear cells (PBMCs), sampled when the disease was refractory, from a patient treated with antithyroid drugs. Source of these receptors: a female donor with Graves disease.

This rearrangement joins TRBV25-1 to TRBJ1-1; D gene ambiguous. The CDR3 length is 12 residues. Trimming removed 2 bases at V and 7 bases at J, with 8 bases between. Germline CDR1 reads MGHDK; CDR2 reads SYGVNS. CDR3 DNA: TGTGCCAGCAGTGAAGGGGAGAGTGAAGCTTTCTTT. It yields the protein CASSEGESEAFF.

This clonotype appeared a few times. The gene calls are TRBV5-6 and TRBJ2-2; D is uncertain. The V and J ends lost 1 base and 7 bases respectively, with 5 bases between them. The CDR3 consists of 12 residues. Per the germline V gene, CDR1 is SGHDT and CDR2 is YYEEEE. The DNA of the CDR3 is TGTGCCAGCAGCTTGTATGGCGGGGAGCTGTTTTTT. Translating gives CASSLYGGELFF.

The V call is TRBV12-3 or TRBV12-4, the J call TRBJ1-6; TRBD1 might be the D (5 bases). V was shortened by 2 bases and J by 7 bases, with 6 bases between the two germline ends. CDR3 length: 13 residues. DNA of the CDR3: TGTGCCAGCAGTTTAACAGGAAATTCACCCCTCCACTTT. It codes for CASSLTGNSPLHF.

This clonotype was picked up many times. The chain is built from TRBV15 and TRBJ1-5; the D is unclear. V dropped 0 bases and J dropped 2 bases, with 8 bases sitting between them. This CDR3 has 15 amino acids. Germline-derived CDR1 and CDR2 are LNHNV and YYDKDF (reference sequence). CDR3 residues: CATSRDLLGNQPQHF. DNA of the CDR3: TGTGCCACCAGCAGAGATCTCTTGGGCAATCAGCCCCAGCATTTT.

Details on this clonotype: One junction end does not reproduce the germline sequence, and a read error may be involved. The rearrangement links TRBV12-3 or TRBV12-4 to TRBJ1-4; weak D call: TRBD1 (6 bases). This CDR3 region has 14 residues. DNA for the CDR3: TGTGCCAACAGTTTACAGGGCAGGCGGGAAAAACTGTTTTTT. Translating gives CANSLQGRREKLFF.

The chain couples TRBV28 to TRBJ2-7; tentatively, D is TRBD1 (6 bases). Germline CDR1 reads MDHEN; CDR2 reads SYDVKM. This CDR3 spans 13 amino acids. V was pared by 5 bases and J by 6 bases, with 14 bases between. The CDR3 spells CASSITGTSEQYF. The CDR3, as DNA: TGTGCCAGCAGTATAACAGGGACCAGCGAGCAGTACTTC. Based on the CDR3 plus reference TRBV28 and TRBJ2-7, the full variable domain is DVKVTQSSRYLVKRTGEKVFLECVQDMDHENMFWYRQDPGLGLRLIYFSYDVKMKEKGDIPEGYSVSREKKERFSLILESASTNQTSMYLCASSITGTSEQYFGPGTRLTVT.

This clonotype was seen many times. The rearrangement links TRBV20-1 to TRBJ2-5; 7 bases are shared with TRBD1. The CDR3 is made up of 14 amino acids. Germline assignment: CDR1 DFQATT and CDR2 SNEGSKA (reference sequence). Trimming at V came to 3 bases and at J to 0 bases, leaving 4 bases not matched to a gene. CDR3 DNA: TGCAGTGCTAGTCATGGGACAGACCAAGAGACCCAGTACTTC. It is translated as CSASHGTDQETQYF.

This clonotype occurred a few times. V is TRBV9 and J is TRBJ2-7, with D perhaps TRBD2 (5 bases). Germline-derived CDR1 and CDR2 are SGDLS and YYNGEE. The ends were cut back, 2 bases at V and 0 bases at J, with 12 bases in the middle. This CDR3 spans 15 amino acids. In DNA form, the CDR3 reads TGTGCCAGCAGCGTCAGCGGAGCGATCTCCTACGAGCAGTACTTC. This encodes CASSVSGAISYEQYF.

The J gene is TRBJ2-1, the V gene TRBV29-1; no definite D call. Per the germline V gene, CDR1 is SQVTM and CDR2 is ANQGSEA. The CDR3 is made up of 13 amino acids. The V gene lost 4 bases and the J gene lost 5 bases, with 12 bases spanning the gap. CDR3 bases: TGCAGCGTTGTGTCACGAAAAAACAATGAGCAGTTCTTC. Protein product: CSVVSRKNNEQFF.

This rearrangement joins TRBV4-1 to TRBJ2-7; 7 nucleotides match TRBD1. Germline assignment: CDR1 MGHRA and CDR2 YSYEKL. The CDR3 loop spans 16 amino acids. With 1 base clipped from V and 0 bases from J, the junction kept 6 bases outside the gene matches. The CDR3 DNA reads TGCGCCAGCAGCCAAGGAGGGGGACAGAGCTCCTACGAGCAGTACTTC. Translated, it gives CASSQGGGQSSYEQYF.

The rearrangement uses TRBV27 and TRBJ1-5; TRBD1 matches 7 bases. Germline V gives CDR1 MNHEY, CDR2 SMNVEV (reference sequence). The CDR3 length is 17 residues. The J segment lost 0 bases and the V segment lost 6 bases, leaving 11 bases of the junction unmatched. CDR3 nucleotides: TGTGCCAGCAGCAACGACAGGGTGCCCCCTAGCAATCAGCCCCAGCATTTT. Amino acids: CASSNDRVPPSNQPQHF.

This rearrangement joins TRBV28 to TRBJ1-2, with a possible D match to TRBD1 (6 bases). V was shortened by 9 bases and J by 4 bases, with 12 bases between the two germline ends. The CDR3 spans 12 residues. In germline, CDR1 is MDHEN, CDR2 SYDVKM. CDR3 loop: CASNRQAYGYTF. CDR3 coding DNA: TGTGCCAGTAATAGACAGGCCTATGGCTACACCTTC.

This clonotype was seen a few times. Written as DNA, the CDR3 is TGCGCCAGCACCGACTACATGGTGCCAGACCAAGAGACCCAGTACTTC. This translates into CASTDYMVPDQETQYF. The chain uses TRBV5-1 and TRBJ2-5; D perhaps matches TRBD2 (5 bases). Trimming took 6 bases from V and 0 from J, leaving 18 bases between them. The CDR3 runs to 16 residues. Germline assignment: CDR1 SGHRS and CDR2 YFSETQ.

This clonotype was picked up many times. The chain carries TRBV7-8 and TRBJ2-5; no clear D. The V end was cut by 5 bases, the J end by 4 bases, with 17 bases between. There are 15 residues in the CDR3. Germline V gene lookup returns CDR1 SGHVS and CDR2 FQNEAQ. DNA for the CDR3: TGTGCCAGCAGCCCCGGACCGACTGCCGGAGAGACCCAGTACTTC. Translating it yields CASSPGPTAGETQYF.

This chain links TRBV6-1 with TRBJ2-2, with TRBD2 as a possible D gene (6 bases). From germline, CDR1 is MNHNS and CDR2 SASEGT. This CDR3 comprises 13 residues. Between the trimmed V and J ends, which lost 6 bases and 6 bases, there was a span of 11 bases. Written as DNA, the CDR3 is TGTGCCAGCAGACCTCCTAGCGCCGGGGAGCTGTTTTTT. Amino acid sequence: CASRPPSAGELFF.

V and J are TRBV20-1 and TRBJ1-1; 8 positions match TRBD1. Germline-derived CDR1 and CDR2 are DFQATT and SNEGSKA (reference sequence). The CDR3 is 12 residues long. The V gene end was trimmed by 4 bases and the J gene end by 3 bases; junction bases not matched to a gene: 1. CDR3 nucleotides: TGCAGTGCTACGGACAGGGACACTGAAGCTTTCTTT. Amino acids: CSATDRDTEAFF.

In regard to this clonotype: This sequence may be a read error, since a much larger clone differs from it by one base. The chain is built from TRBV28 and TRBJ1-2; 7 bases match TRBD1. J gave up 5 bases and V 8 bases, and 17 bases lay outside the gene matches. Germline lookup yields CDR1 MDHEN and CDR2 SYDVKM. The CDR3 has 16 amino acids. CDR3 residues: CASGPTLRDSIYGYTF. In nucleotides, the CDR3 is TGTGCCAGCGGTCCGACCCTCCGGGACAGTATTTATGGCTACACCTTC.

This chain connects TRBV15 to TRBJ1-5; 9 bases map to TRBD1. The CDR3 contains 18 residues. Germline CDR1 reads LNHNV; CDR2 reads YYDKDF (reference sequence). With V trimmed by 8 bases and J by 2 bases, 16 bases remained unmatched. The CDR3 reads CATGDRGTGNWGNQPQHF. CDR3 coding DNA: TGTGCCACCGGCGATCGAGGGACAGGGAATTGGGGCAATCAGCCCCAGCATTTT.

This clonotype has a count of ten or more. V gene TRBV28 combines with J gene TRBJ1-1; a weak D match, TRBD1 (6 bases). Trimming removed 6 bases at V and 10 bases at J, with 27 bases between. Germline CDR1 is MDHEN and CDR2 is SYDVKM. The length of the CDR3 is 16 residues. This CDR3 reads CASRVVGGDLFRGAFF. The CDR3 DNA reads as TGTGCCAGCAGGGTGGTAGGGGGAGACTTATTTCGAGGAGCTTTCTTT.